This entry describes one T cell receptor (beta chain). These data originate in a study of blood T cell repertoires in COVID-19. On the study more broadly: Spain, Italy and the United States supplied samples that represented acute and convalescent COVID-19. From T cells, B-cell-depleted T cells, or PBMCs came the material, which was cDNA or gDNA.

The germline gives CDR1 LNHDA, CDR2 SQIVND (reference sequence). The CDR3 runs 15 residues. J was trimmed by 0 bases and V by 9 bases; bases with no gene match: 8. Original analysis: Cell counts per sample came from amplifying reference gene primers. Repertoires were generated with immunoSEQ multiplex PCR, while TCRdb's copy carries only in-frame clones and drops some. V, J and clone size are taken as reported in that table, and D and trimming were inferred from the DNA itself. The top ten hold around 3.5% of the sample, which has roughly 230,000 clones, roughly four fifths seen once. Among Cohort 3 donors, those recovered had two negative PCRs, clearance, or symptom resolution.

The rearrangement uses TRBV19 and TRBJ1-3; TRBD1 matches 7 bases. Specimen: PBMCs or T cells enriched from blood (not recorded which). This clonotype originated in a man aged 50 to 59 who had recovered from COVID-19. The CDR3 sequence: CASTDRDLSGNTIYF. In nucleotides, the CDR3 is TGTGCCAGCACCGACAGGGATCTCTCTGGAAACACCATATATTTT.